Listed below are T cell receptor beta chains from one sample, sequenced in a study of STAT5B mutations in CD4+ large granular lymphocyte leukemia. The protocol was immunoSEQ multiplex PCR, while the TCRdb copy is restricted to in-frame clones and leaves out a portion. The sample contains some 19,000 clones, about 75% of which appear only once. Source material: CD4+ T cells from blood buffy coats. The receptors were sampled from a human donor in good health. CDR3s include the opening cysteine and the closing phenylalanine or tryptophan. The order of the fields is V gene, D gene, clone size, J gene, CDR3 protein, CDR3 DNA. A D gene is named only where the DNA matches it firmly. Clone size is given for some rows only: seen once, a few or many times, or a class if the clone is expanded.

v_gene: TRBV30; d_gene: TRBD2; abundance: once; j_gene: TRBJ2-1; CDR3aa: CAWVSRTSYGEQFF; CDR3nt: TGTGCCTGGGTGTCTAGGACTAGCTACGGTGAGCAGTTCTTC
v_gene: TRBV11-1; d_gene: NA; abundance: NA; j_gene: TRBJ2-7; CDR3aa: CASRPRTLSSYEQYF; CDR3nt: TGTGCCAGCAGGCCCAGGACTTTAAGCTCCTACGAGCAGTACTTC
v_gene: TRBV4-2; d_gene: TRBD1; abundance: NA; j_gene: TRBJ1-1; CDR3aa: CASSHLGQGAGTEAFF; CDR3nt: TGTGCCAGCAGCCATTTGGGACAGGGGGCGGGCACTGAAGCTTTCTTT
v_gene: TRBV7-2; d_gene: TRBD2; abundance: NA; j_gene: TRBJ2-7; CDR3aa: CASSSTGGALNEQYF; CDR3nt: TGTGCCAGCAGCTCAACGGGGGGGGCACTGAACGAGCAGTACTTC
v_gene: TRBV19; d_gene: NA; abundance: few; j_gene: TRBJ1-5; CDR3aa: CASSIQGPQPQHF; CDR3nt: TGTGCCAGTAGTATCCAGGGGCCTCAGCCCCAGCATTTT
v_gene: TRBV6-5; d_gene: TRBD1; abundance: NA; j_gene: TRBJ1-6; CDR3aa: CASTRGQVYNSPLHF; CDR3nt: TGTGCCAGCACCCGTGGACAGGTCTATAATTCACCCCTCCACTTT
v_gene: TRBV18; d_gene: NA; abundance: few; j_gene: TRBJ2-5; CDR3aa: CASSPGVSETQYF; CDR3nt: TGTGCCAGCTCACCCGGCGTCAGTGAGACCCAGTACTTC
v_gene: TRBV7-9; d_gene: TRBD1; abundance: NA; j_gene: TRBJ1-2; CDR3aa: CASSAGQGVGYTF; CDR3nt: TGTGCCAGCAGCGCGGGACAGGGGGTCGGCTACACCTTC
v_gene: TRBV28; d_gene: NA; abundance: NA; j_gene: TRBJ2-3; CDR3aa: CASSLSGRDSTDTQYF; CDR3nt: TGTGCCAGCAGTTTATCGGGACGGGATTCCACAGATACGCAGTATTTT
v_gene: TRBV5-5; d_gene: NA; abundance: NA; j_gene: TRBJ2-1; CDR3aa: CASSFQGRIGEQFF; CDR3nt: TGTGCCAGCAGCTTTCAAGGACGGATAGGAGAGCAGTTCTTC
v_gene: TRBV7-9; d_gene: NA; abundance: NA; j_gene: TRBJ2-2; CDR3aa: CASSLAWGARTGELFF; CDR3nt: TGTGCCAGCAGCTTAGCGTGGGGGGCGCGCACCGGGGAGCTGTTTTTT
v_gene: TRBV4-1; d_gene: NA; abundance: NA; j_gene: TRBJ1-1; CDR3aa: CASSQGVFQGKNTEAFF; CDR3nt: TGCGCCAGCAGCCAAGGGGTATTTCAGGGGAAGAACACTGAAGCTTTCTTT
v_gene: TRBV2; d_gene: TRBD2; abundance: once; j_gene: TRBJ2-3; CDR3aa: CASSAASGSKNTQYF; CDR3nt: TGTGCCAGCAGTGCGGCTAGCGGGAGTAAAAATACGCAGTATTTT
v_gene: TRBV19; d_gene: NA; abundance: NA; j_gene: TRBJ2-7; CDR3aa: CASSIMGAGQDEQYF; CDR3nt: TGTGCCAGTAGTATAATGGGGGCCGGGCAGGACGAGCAGTACTTC
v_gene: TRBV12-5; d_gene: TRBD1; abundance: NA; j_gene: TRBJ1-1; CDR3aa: CASGTPRDRGRAGAFF; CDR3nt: TGTGCTAGTGGTACCCCGAGAGACAGGGGCCGCGCGGGAGCTTTCTTT
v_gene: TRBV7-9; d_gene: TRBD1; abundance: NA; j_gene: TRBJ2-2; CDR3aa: CASSPGDRRAGELFF; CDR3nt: TGTGCCAGCAGCCCGGGGGACAGGAGGGCCGGGGAGCTGTTTTTT
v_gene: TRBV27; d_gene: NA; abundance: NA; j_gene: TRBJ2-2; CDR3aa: CASSFGDLWKNGELFF; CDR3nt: TGTGCCAGCAGTTTTGGGGACCTCTGGAAGAACGGGGAGCTGTTTTTT
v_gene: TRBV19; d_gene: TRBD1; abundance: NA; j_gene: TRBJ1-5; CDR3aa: CASSFGTVSNQPQHF; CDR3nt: TGTGCCAGTAGTTTTGGGACAGTTAGCAATCAGCCCCAGCATTTT
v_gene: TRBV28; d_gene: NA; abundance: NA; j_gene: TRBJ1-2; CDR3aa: CASRKGQGGYTF; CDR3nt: TGTGCCAGCAGGAAAGGGCAGGGGGGCTACACCTTC
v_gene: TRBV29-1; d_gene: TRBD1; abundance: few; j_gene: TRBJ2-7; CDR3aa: CSGGQTYEQYF; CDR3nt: TGCAGCGGGGGACAGACCTACGAGCAGTACTTC
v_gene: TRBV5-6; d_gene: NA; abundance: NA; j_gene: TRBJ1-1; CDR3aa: CASSLGGYNTEAFF; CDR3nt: TGTGCCAGCAGCTTAGGAGGGTACAACACTGAAGCTTTCTTT
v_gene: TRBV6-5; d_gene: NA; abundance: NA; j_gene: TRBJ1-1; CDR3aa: CASSYQGRQTEAFF; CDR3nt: TGTGCCAGCAGTTATCAGGGGCGCCAGACTGAAGCTTTCTTT
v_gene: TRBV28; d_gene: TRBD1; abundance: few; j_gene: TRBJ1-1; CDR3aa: CASRKTGINTEAFF; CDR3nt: TGTGCCAGCAGAAAGACAGGGATTAACACTGAAGCTTTCTTT
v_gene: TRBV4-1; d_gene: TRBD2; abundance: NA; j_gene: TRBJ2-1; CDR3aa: CASSQGPGLGSNEQFF; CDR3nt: TGCGCCAGCAGCCAGGGACCGGGACTAGGGTCCAATGAGCAGTTCTTC
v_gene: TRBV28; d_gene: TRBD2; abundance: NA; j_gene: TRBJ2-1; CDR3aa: CASSFGPFRVAGKFNEQFF; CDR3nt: TGTGCCAGCAGTTTTGGTCCCTTTCGGGTAGCGGGCAAATTCAATGAGCAGTTCTTC
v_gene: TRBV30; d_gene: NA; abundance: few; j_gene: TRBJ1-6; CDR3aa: CAWSVSRGGNSPLHF; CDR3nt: TGTGCCTGGAGTGTGTCAAGGGGTGGGAATTCACCCCTCCACTTT
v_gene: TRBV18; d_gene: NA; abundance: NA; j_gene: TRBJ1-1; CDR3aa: CASSPNGLGNTEAFF; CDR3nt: TGTGCCAGCTCACCAAATGGGCTGGGTAACACTGAAGCTTTCTTT
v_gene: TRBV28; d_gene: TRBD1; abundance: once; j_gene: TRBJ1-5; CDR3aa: CASSRDRSNQPQHF; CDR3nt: TGTGCCAGCAGCCGGGACAGGAGCAATCAGCCCCAGCATTTT
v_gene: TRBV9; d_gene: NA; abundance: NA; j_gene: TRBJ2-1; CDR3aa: CASSFTGTEQFF; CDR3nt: TGTGCCAGCAGCTTCACTGGGACTGAGCAGTTCTTC
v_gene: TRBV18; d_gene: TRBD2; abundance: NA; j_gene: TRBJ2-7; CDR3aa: CASSPTSGREEQYF; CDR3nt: TGTGCCAGCTCACCGACTAGCGGGAGGGAGGAGCAGTACTTC
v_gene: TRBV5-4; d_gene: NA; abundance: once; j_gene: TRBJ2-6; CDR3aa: CASSLGGSGANVLTF; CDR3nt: TGTGCCAGCAGCTTGGGGGGTTCTGGGGCCAACGTCCTGACTTTC
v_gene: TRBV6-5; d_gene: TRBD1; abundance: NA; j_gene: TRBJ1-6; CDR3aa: CASSYSRTGGGSPLHF; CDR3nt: TGTGCCAGCAGTTACTCCCGGACAGGAGGGGGGTCACCCCTCCACTTT
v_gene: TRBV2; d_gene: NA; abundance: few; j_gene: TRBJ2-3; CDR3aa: CASSPSTDTQYF; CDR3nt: TGTGCCAGCAGTCCTAGCACAGATACGCAGTATTTT
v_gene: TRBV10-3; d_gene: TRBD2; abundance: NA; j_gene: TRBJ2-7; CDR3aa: CAISGLTGGSYEQYF; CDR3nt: TGTGCCATCAGTGGATTGACGGGGGGGTCCTACGAGCAGTACTTC
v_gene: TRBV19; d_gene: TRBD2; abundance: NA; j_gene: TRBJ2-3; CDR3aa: CASSKGLAGGNTDTQYF; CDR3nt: TGTGCCAGTAGTAAGGGACTAGCGGGGGGGAACACAGATACGCAGTATTTT
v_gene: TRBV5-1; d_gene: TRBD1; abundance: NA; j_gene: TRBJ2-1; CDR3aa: CASSSTQGFSYNEQFF; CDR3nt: TGCGCCAGCAGCTCGACACAGGGGTTCTCCTACAATGAGCAGTTCTTC
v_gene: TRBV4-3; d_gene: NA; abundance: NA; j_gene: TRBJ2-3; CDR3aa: CASSQGSRDTQYF; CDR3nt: TGCGCCAGCAGCCAAGGTTCCCGCGATACGCAGTATTTT
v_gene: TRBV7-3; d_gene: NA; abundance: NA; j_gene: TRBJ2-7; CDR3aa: CASSSSGAKGGEQYF; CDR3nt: TGTGCCAGCAGCTCTTCCGGGGCCAAGGGGGGCGAGCAGTACTTC